Following are 28 T cell receptor beta chains from one sample sequenced in a study of CD8 T cells in ankylosing spondylitis. MiXCR, applied by TCRdb to the 5' RACE reads, yields one record per CDR3 protein. The sample has about 300,000 distinct CDR3 sequences, more than 20% seen once. The sequencing input was blood, either unsorted or a sorted T cell fraction (not recorded which). All receptors derive from a female donor with ankylosing spondylitis or in good health (not recorded which).

The sample holds many counts of this clonotype. This chain uses TRBV12-3 or TRBV12-4 with TRBJ2-3; tentatively, D is TRBD1 or TRBD2 (5 bases each). This CDR3 is 14 amino acids long. Trimming stripped 4 bases from V and 0 bases from J, with 8 bases between. CDR3 protein: CASSWDASTDTQYF. Here the CDR3 DNA reads TGTGCCAGCAGTTGGGACGCTAGCACAGATACGCAGTATTTT.

At least ten counts were recorded for this clonotype. This chain joins TRBV9 and TRBJ2-2; 11 bases fit TRBD2. Germline trimming cut 4 bases from V and 5 bases from J; bases unmatched to any gene: 4. CDR3 length: 15 residues. Germline lookup yields CDR1 SGDLS and CDR2 YYNGEE. CDR3 sequence: CASSPRTSGTGELFF. In DNA form, the CDR3 reads TGTGCCAGCAGCCCACGGACTAGCGGGACCGGGGAGCTGTTTTTT.

This rearrangement joins TRBV5-1 to TRBJ1-1, with D hard to call. V lost 5 bases and J lost 6, with 20 bases in between. This CDR3 has 15 residues. CDR1 SGHRS and CDR2 YFSETQ come from the germline V gene. The CDR3 reads CASRYTDGSTPEAFF. CDR3 bases: TGCGCCAGCAGGTATACGGACGGATCAACTCCTGAAGCTTTCTTT.

The V and J genes are TRBV10-2 and TRBJ2-2; possibly TRBD1 for D (7 bases). The CDR3 extends over 13 amino acids. The germline CDR1 and CDR2 sequences are WSHSY and SAAADI. V was shortened by 9 bases and J by 7 bases, with 15 bases between the two germline ends. The CDR3 sequence is CASKDRRVGELFF. The CDR3 DNA is TGCGCCAGTAAGGACAGGAGGGTCGGGGAGCTGTTTTTT.

This clonotype showed up just a few times. The rearrangement uses TRBV6-2 or TRBV6-3 and TRBJ1-3; D is perhaps TRBD1 (5 bases). Trimming removed 0 bases from V and 1 base from J, with 22 bases in between. The CDR3 contains 20 residues. Germline V gene lookup returns CDR1 MNHEY and CDR2 SVGEGT. Written as DNA, the CDR3 is TGTGCCAGCAGTTACTCATCTGGCAGGGCTAAGGCTAAATCTGGAAACACCATATATTTT. Residues: CASSYSSGRAKAKSGNTIYF.

This clonotype has ten or more counts. The rearrangement links TRBV12-3 or TRBV12-4 to TRBJ1-1; D not certain. Trimming left V 1 base short and J 4 bases short, with 16 bases between. The CDR3 is 16 amino acids. The CDR3 spells CASSLDSIGSGTEAFF. Here the CDR3 DNA reads TGTGCCAGCAGTTTAGACAGTATTGGATCGGGCACTGAAGCTTTCTTT.

The chain carries TRBV9 and TRBJ2-3; weak D call: TRBD1 (6 bases). Trimming took off 0 bases at V and 6 bases at J, with 8 bases between the two ends. The CDR3 spans 13 residues. Germline V gives CDR1 SGDLS, CDR2 YYNGEE. CDR3 in amino acids: CASSVDRADTQYF. The CDR3 bases are TGTGCCAGCAGCGTAGACAGGGCTGATACGCAGTATTTT.

This clonotype occurred many times. This chain connects TRBV29-1 to TRBJ1-4; TRBD1 might be the D (5 bases). This CDR3 has 13 amino acids. V lost 4 bases and J lost 8, with 14 bases in between. Per the germline V gene, CDR1 is SQVTM and CDR2 is ANQGSEA. Here the CDR3 reads CSVVVGGPEKLFF. CDR3 DNA: TGCAGCGTTGTGGTCGGGGGACCCGAAAAACTGTTTTTT.

This clonotype was detected a few times. The chain combines TRBV24-1 with TRBJ2-5; either TRBD1 or TRBD2 may fit D (6 bases each). The V end lost 4 bases, the J end lost 5 bases, and 10 bases lay between the germline ends. Germline V gene lookup returns CDR1 KGHDR and CDR2 SFDVKD. The CDR3 is made up of 13 amino acids. This CDR3 is CATSEGGMETQYF. For the CDR3, the DNA is TGTGCCACCAGTGAAGGGGGGATGGAGACCCAGTACTTC.

The chain couples TRBV21-1 to TRBJ2-7; the table names TRBD2, a call not compared with the DNA. TRBV21-1 corresponds to a pseudogene. There are 16 residues in the CDR3. The CDR3 region has the DNA TGTGCCAGCAGCAAAGGATCGGCTAGCGGATACTACGAGCAGTACTTC. Amino acids: CASSKGSASGYYEQYF.

This clonotype appeared a few times. This rearrangement joins TRBV5-1 to TRBJ1-1, with TRBD1 identical over 9 bases. V was pared by 2 bases and J by 5 bases, with 7 bases of the junction left unmatched. The CDR3 loop spans 15 amino acids. Germline CDR1 and CDR2: SGHRS and YFSETQ. The DNA of the CDR3 is TGCGCCAGCAGCTTTACAGGGGGCCAGTGGACTGAAGCTTTCTTT. Translating it yields CASSFTGGQWTEAFF.

V gene TRBV20-1 combines with J gene TRBJ1-1, with D possibly being TRBD1 (5 bases). V lost 6 bases to trimming and J lost 5 bases, with 16 bases between them. The CDR3 is 13 amino acids. Germline values: CDR1 DFQATT, CDR2 SNEGSKA (reference sequence). The CDR3 reads CSAWGERKTEAFF. The CDR3 region has the DNA TGCAGTGCCTGGGGGGAGAGAAAAACTGAAGCTTTCTTT.

This clonotype has a handful of counts. This rearrangement joins TRBV7-9 to TRBJ2-5; perhaps TRBD2 as D (5 bases). V was shortened by 2 bases and J by 7 bases, with 14 bases between the two germline ends. The CDR3 is made up of 14 amino acids. Germline assignment: CDR1 SEHNR and CDR2 FQNEAQ (reference sequence). Here the CDR3 DNA reads TGTGCCAGCAGCTTATCCCCCGGGGTTGGGACCCAGTACTTC. Residues: CASSLSPGVGTQYF.

This clonotype was counted between two and nine times. The gene calls are TRBV18 and TRBJ2-1, with a possible D match to TRBD1 (5 bases). V gave up 4 bases and J gave up 3 bases, with 7 bases separating them. The CDR3 has 13 amino acids. Germline V gene sequence: CDR1 KGHSH, CDR2 LQKENI. CDR3: CASSQTVYNEQFF. The CDR3 DNA reads as TGTGCCAGCTCACAGACAGTCTACAATGAGCAGTTCTTC.

This clonotype has more than one count but fewer than ten. This sequence joins TRBV5-1 and TRBJ2-2, with a possible D match to TRBD1 (6 bases). Germline V lookup: CDR1 SGHRS, CDR2 YFSETQ. Trimming left V 0 bases short and J 6 bases short, with 12 bases between. CDR3 length: 15 residues. The DNA for the CDR3 is TGCGCCAGCAGCTTGGACAGGGCAGGGTCCGGGGAGCTGTTTTTT. Its translation: CASSLDRAGSGELFF. Full variable domain (missing parts from reference TRBV5-1 and TRBJ2-2): KAGVTQTPRYLIKTRGQQVTLSCSPISGHRSVSWYQQTPGQGLQFLFEYFSETQRNKGNFPGRFSGRQFSNSRSEMNVSTLELGDSALYLCASSLDRAGSGELFFGEGSRLTVL.

This rearrangement joins TRBV20-1 to TRBJ2-1; 7 nucleotides line up with TRBD2. The germline CDR1 and CDR2 sequences are DFQATT and SNEGSKA (reference sequence). This CDR3 has 16 residues. With 5 bases clipped from V and 4 bases from J, the junction kept 14 bases outside the gene matches. For the CDR3, the DNA is TGCAGTGCTGGATCCGGGGTAGCGGGCAGATACAATGAGCAGTTCTTC. Its translation: CSAGSGVAGRYNEQFF.

This clonotype was seen a few times. The chain carries TRBV5-1 and TRBJ2-1; 10 bases are shared with TRBD2. The V and J ends lost 5 bases and 9 bases, in that order; junction bases with no gene match: 8. CDR1 and CDR2 from the germline V gene are SGHRS and YFSETQ. This CDR3 is built from 14 residues. CDR3 residues: CASRLAGVPLEQFF. As DNA, the CDR3 is TGCGCCAGCAGGCTAGCGGGAGTCCCACTTGAGCAGTTCTTC.

This clonotype showed up many times. DNA of the CDR3: TGCGCCAGCAGCCAAGGGACAGGGTTGAAGGTCTATGGCTACACCTTC. Translation: CASSQGTGLKVYGYTF. The chain recombines TRBV4-3 with TRBJ1-2, with 8 bases identical to TRBD1. After removal of 1 base from V and 4 bases from J, the junction contained 8 bases not matched to a gene. There are 16 residues in the CDR3. CDR1 LGHNA and CDR2 YSLEER come from the germline V gene.

This clonotype was counted ten times or more. J is TRBJ2-3 and V is TRBV28; D may be TRBD2 (5 bases). Trimming cost V 6 bases and J 3 bases, with 16 bases left between them. CDR3 length equals 15 residues. Looked up from germline, CDR1 is MDHEN and CDR2 is SYDVKM. The CDR3 reads CASSSPGRVTDTQYF. The CDR3 region has the DNA TGTGCCAGCAGCTCCCCTGGGCGGGTAACAGATACGCAGTATTTT.

The CDR3 spells CASSLRLAGSYNEQFF. The DNA for the CDR3 is TGTGCCAGCAGCCTTAGACTAGCGGGCTCCTACAATGAGCAGTTCTTC. The chain recombines TRBV7-2 with TRBJ2-1, with 10 bases identical to TRBD2. CDR3 length: 16 amino acids. The germline gives CDR1 SGHTA, CDR2 FQGNSA. J lost 0 bases, V lost 5 bases, and 4 bases had no gene match.

The chain recombines TRBV28 with TRBJ1-1, with no clear D. From germline, CDR1 is MDHEN and CDR2 SYDVKM. V was cut by 6 bases and J by 5 bases, with 10 bases left in between. This CDR3 has 12 residues. The CDR3: CASRLPGTEAFF. The CDR3, as DNA: TGTGCCAGCAGGCTCCCGGGGACTGAAGCTTTCTTT.

Only a few counts were recorded for this clonotype. The rearrangement joins TRBV24-1 to TRBJ2-2; D is unresolved. With 0 bases removed from V and 2 bases from J, the gap between germline ends came to 6 bases. The CDR3 consists of 15 residues. The germline CDR1 and CDR2 sequences are KGHDR and SFDVKD. CDR3 coding DNA: TGTGCCACCAGTGATTTGCGGCGCAACACCGGGGAGCTGTTTTTT. As protein: CATSDLRRNTGELFF.

V usage is TRBV7-2 and J usage is TRBJ2-7; 7 positions agree with TRBD1. Per germline, CDR1 SGHTA and CDR2 FQGNSA. The V segment lost 4 bases and the J segment 0 bases; nucleotides outside the gene matches: 3. The CDR3 extends over 14 amino acids. CDR3 nucleotide sequence: TGTGCCAGCAGCTCGGACAGGTCCTCCTACGAGCAGTACTTC. It encodes CASSSDRSSYEQYF.

The CDR3 spells CASSLYSQKTNTGELFF. The DNA for the CDR3 is TGTGCCAGCAGCTTATACAGCCAAAAGACGAACACCGGGGAGCTGTTTTTT. This sequence joins TRBV7-3 and TRBJ2-2; no clear D gene. The V end was cut by 2 bases, the J end by 0 bases, with 13 bases between. Germline V gene data show CDR1 as SGHTA and CDR2 as FQGTGA. CDR3 length: 17 residues. The full variable domain, its missing parts supplied by reference TRBV7-3 and TRBJ2-2, is GAGVSQTPSNKVTEKGKYVELRCDPISGHTALYWYRQSLGQGPEFLIYFQGTGAADDSGLPNDRFFAVRPEGSVSTLKIQRTERGDSAVYLCASSLYSQKTNTGELFFGEGSRLTVL.

The table lists this clonotype with a few counts. The chain uses TRBV13 and TRBJ2-6; no clear D. Germline CDR1 is PRHDT and CDR2 is FYEKMQ (reference sequence). Trimming took off 7 bases at V and 1 base at J, with 14 bases between the two ends. The CDR3 is 16 residues long. The CDR3 is CASISRYLSGANVLTF. CDR3 DNA sequence: TGTGCCAGCATTAGCCGATACTTATCTGGGGCCAACGTCCTGACTTTC.

V gene TRBV20-1 combines with J gene TRBJ2-1; 10 bases agree with TRBD2. V shed 2 bases, J shed 8 bases, and the junction held 9 bases outside the gene matches. This CDR3 has 15 amino acids. CDR1 and CDR2 from the germline V gene are DFQATT and SNEGSKA (reference sequence). CDR3 sequence reads: CSARPSGGIGYEQFF. Written as DNA, the CDR3 is TGCAGTGCTAGACCTAGCGGGGGAATTGGGTATGAGCAGTTCTTC.

The genes are TRBV27 and TRBJ1-1; D is possibly TRBD1 (5 bases). From germline, CDR1 is MNHEY and CDR2 SMNVEV (reference sequence). The V end was cut by 8 bases, the J end by 7 bases, with 20 bases between. This CDR3 contains 14 residues. The CDR3 reads CASRSSGLGGEAFF. The CDR3 DNA reads TGTGCCAGCCGCTCATCGGGGCTAGGCGGTGAAGCTTTCTTT.

This clonotype was recorded a few times. The chain combines TRBV20-1 with TRBJ2-3, with 8 bases that match TRBD1. Looked up from germline, CDR1 is DFQATT and CDR2 is SNEGSKA (reference sequence). Trimming at V came to 3 bases and at J to 4 bases, leaving 9 bases not matched to a gene. The CDR3 contains 15 residues. CDR3 protein: CSARARGLRADTQYF. CDR3 nucleotides: TGCAGTGCTAGGGCCAGGGGGCTCAGGGCAGATACGCAGTATTTT.